The sequence of this T cell receptor beta chain was determined in a study of preoperative IRX-2 immunotherapy in early breast cancer. Treatment specified: preoperative locoregional IRX-2 cytokine immunotherapy. Preoperative locoregional IRX-2 cytokine immunotherapy was tested in the phase Ib source study. The CDR3 is made up of 13 amino acids. Per germline, CDR1 SNHLY and CDR2 FYNNEI. V was shortened by 6 bases and J by 3 bases, with 8 bases between the two germline ends. Assay: immunoSEQ multiplex PCR; the TCRdb copy retains only in-frame clones and omits some. The sample shows 30,000 to 35,000 clones, roughly 96% of them seen only once.

The receptor's source is a human donor with breast cancer. This specimen was collected from a patient treated with IRX-2 immunotherapy. This chain joins TRBV2 and TRBJ2-2, with D unresolved. The CDR3 bases are TGTGCCAGCAGGTGGCAGGACACCGGGGAGCTGTTTTTT. Its translation is CASRWQDTGELFF.